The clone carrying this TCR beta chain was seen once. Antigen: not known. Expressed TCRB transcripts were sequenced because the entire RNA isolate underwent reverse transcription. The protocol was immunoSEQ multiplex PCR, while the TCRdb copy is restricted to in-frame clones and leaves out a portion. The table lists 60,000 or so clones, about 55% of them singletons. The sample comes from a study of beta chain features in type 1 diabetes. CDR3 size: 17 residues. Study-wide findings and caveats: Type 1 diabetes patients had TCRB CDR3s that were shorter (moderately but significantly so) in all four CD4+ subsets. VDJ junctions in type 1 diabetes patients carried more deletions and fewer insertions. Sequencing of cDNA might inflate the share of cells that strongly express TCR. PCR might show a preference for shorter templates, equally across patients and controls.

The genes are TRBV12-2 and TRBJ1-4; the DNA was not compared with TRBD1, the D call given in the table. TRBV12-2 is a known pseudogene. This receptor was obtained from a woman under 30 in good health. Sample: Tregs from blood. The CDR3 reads CASRLERLGPKGEKLFF. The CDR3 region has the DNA TGTGCAAGTCGCTTAGAACGGTTGGGGCCAAAAGGAGAAAAACTGTTTTTT.